This is a list of T cell receptor beta chains from one sample in a study of cytomegalovirus exposure and HLA in healthy donors. Assay: immunoSEQ multiplex PCR; the TCRdb copy retains only in-frame clones and omits some. The sample holds under 75,000 clones, 95% seen once. Sequencing was carried out using PBMCs. Receptors originate from a woman younger than 30 in good health and CMV-seropositive. Both conserved end residues are part of each CDR3. Each record gives: V gene, J gene, CDR3 protein.

>TRBV2|TRBJ2-7
CASSKREPSYEQYF
>TRBV7-2|TRBJ1-1
CASQKSTWSGEAFF
>TRBV29-1|TRBJ1-1
CSVRLDRGRYMNTEAFF
>TRBV15|TRBJ2-5
CATSRPPGTSGRGKTQYF
>TRBV5-4|TRBJ2-5
CASSLDGLAGGETQYF
>TRBV9|TRBJ1-4
CASSPGVWARQRELFF
>TRBV4-3|TRBJ1-5
CASSQEVGGLNNQPQHF
>TRBV6-5|TRBJ2-4
CASSSDRKINIQYF
>TRBV19|TRBJ2-1
CASSIQAGGINEQFF
>TRBV7-6|TRBJ2-5
CASSLALEGGGETQYF
>TRBV7-2|TRBJ2-7
CASSLAGGYEQYF
>TRBV5-1|TRBJ2-1
CASSLEASGSYNEQFF
>TRBV19|TRBJ2-3
CASSIAGRLGTDTQYF
>TRBV10-1|TRBJ1-1
CASSEGPGQRRPMNTEAFF
>TRBV5-4|TRBJ2-5
CASSLGVGAWETQYF
>TRBV6-5|TRBJ2-3
CASSAGTATDTQYF
>TRBV28|TRBJ1-2
CASSRQDIYGYTF
>TRBV28|TRBJ1-1
CASQGEAQEAFF
>TRBV6-6|TRBJ1-1
CASSFPTTEAFF
>TRBV6-1|TRBJ2-7
CASSVLASYEQYF
>TRBV13|TRBJ2-7
CASSWGQGAGEQYF
>TRBV28|TRBJ1-2
CASRGGGGRRAYGYTF
>TRBV19|TRBJ2-3
CASSHGTNTDTQYF
>TRBV28|TRBJ2-7
CASRVGSGGEQYF
>TRBV2|TRBJ1-4
CASDRGQNEKLFF
>TRBV5-1|TRBJ2-2
CATALESGRVRELFF
>TRBV28|TRBJ1-1
CASLVGGAMNTEAFF
>TRBV6-5|TRBJ1-1
CASSEGVTEAFF
>TRBV6-1|TRBJ2-7
CASSDTSDSYYEQYF
>TRBV6-1|TRBJ1-4
CASSEEGTIGEKLFF
>TRBV2|TRBJ2-1
CASSVDRGGNEQFF
>TRBV5-1|TRBJ2-1
CASSYLAGRYNEQFF
>TRBV6-1|TRBJ2-7
CAATGTGGYEQYF
>TRBV30|TRBJ1-2
CAWKTGTSFGGYGYTF
>TRBV20-1|TRBJ2-5
CSAIRETQYF
>TRBV7-9|TRBJ1-3
CASSLHGNTIYF
>TRBV7-3|TRBJ2-3
CASSYGGAQDTQYF
>TRBV4-3|TRBJ1-1
CASSQVGRGGGTEAFF
>TRBV7-9|TRBJ1-1
CASSPKGEGVSTEAFF
>TRBV5-1|TRBJ2-1
CASSLLVGGTGNEQFF
>TRBV5-1|TRBJ2-1
CASRSGQGPYNEQFF
>TRBV2|TRBJ2-1
CASGESDYNEQFF
>TRBV11-3|TRBJ2-1
CASSSRDSAYNEQFF
>TRBV7-8|TRBJ2-1
CASSQGTNSYNEQFF
>TRBV7-2|TRBJ2-5
CASSSHSRGARKTQYF
>TRBV7-2|TRBJ2-5
CASSLGTVQETQYF
>TRBV30|TRBJ2-7
CAWSSIREQYF
>TRBV6-6|TRBJ2-5
CASSYGQMYQETQYF
>TRBV10-2|TRBJ2-3
CASEIADTQYF
>TRBV10-2|TRBJ2-1
CASRPRTSGRANEQFF
>TRBV7-9|TRBJ2-5
CASSPIYRDQQETQYF
>TRBV7-3|TRBJ2-1
CASSEGQRGARGEQFF
>TRBV19|TRBJ2-7
CASSIAGATDEQYF
>TRBV7-3|TRBJ2-2
CASSSQVTGELFF
>TRBV6-5|TRBJ1-2
CASSLDTSPNYGYTF